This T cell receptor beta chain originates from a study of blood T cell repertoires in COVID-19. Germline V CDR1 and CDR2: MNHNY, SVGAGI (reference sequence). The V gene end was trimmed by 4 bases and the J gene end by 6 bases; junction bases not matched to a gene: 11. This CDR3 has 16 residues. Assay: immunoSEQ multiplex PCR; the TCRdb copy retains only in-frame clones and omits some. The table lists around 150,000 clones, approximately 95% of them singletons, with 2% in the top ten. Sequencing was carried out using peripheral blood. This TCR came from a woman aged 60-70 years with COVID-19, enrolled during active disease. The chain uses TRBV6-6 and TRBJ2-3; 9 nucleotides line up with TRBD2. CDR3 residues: CASSSPGGGADDTQYF. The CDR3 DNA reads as TGTGCCAGCAGTTCCCCTGGCGGGGGGGCCGACGATACGCAGTATTTT.